These T cell receptor beta chains were read from a single sample in a study of blood T cell repertoires in COVID-19. Clones were read by immunoSEQ multiplex PCR, and TCRdb kept only the in-frame ones, dropping some. The data contain 230,000 or so clones, about 86% of them singletons. Material for sequencing was peripheral blood. Receptors were obtained from a man aged 45-65 years with active or convalescent COVID-19. Both conserved end residues are part of each CDR3.

>15|TRBV7-6|TRBJ2-5
CASSSPTSGTWTQYF
>15|TRBV3-1/TRBV3-2|TRBJ1-5
CASSQAGGAGQPQHF
>18|TRBV9|TRBJ2-5
CASSVGTSGGSYQETQYF
>15|TRBV7-9|TRBJ1-5
CASSRGQGFNQPQHF
>12|TRBV2|TRBJ1-6
CASSGGNSPLHF
>17|TRBV28|TRBJ2-7
CASSPPRGGQGDYEQYF
>15|TRBV5-1|TRBJ1-1
CASSPQGGSNTEAFF
>20|TRBV6-2/TRBV6-3|TRBJ1-5
CASSYSIRTGTSYSNQPQHF
>17|TRBV6-4|TRBJ2-3
CASSRRLARGKIDTQYF
>11|TRBV19|TRBJ1-1
CASSGFTEAFF
>12|TRBV5-1|TRBJ2-5
CASSEYQETQYF
>16|TRBV27|TRBJ2-2
CASSFDGRAHTGELFF
>15|TRBV27|TRBJ2-2
CASSLLGQNTGELFF
>15|TRBV7-9|TRBJ1-3
CASSLVLGSGNTIYF
>13|TRBV7-2|TRBJ1-1
CASNPGMGTEAFF
>13|TRBV5-1|TRBJ2-2
CASTPGGTGELFF
>14|TRBV3-1/TRBV3-2|TRBJ2-2
CASSPGTRSGELFF
>18|TRBV5-4|TRBJ2-4
CASSALGTSGVAKNIQYF
>18|TRBV10-1|TRBJ2-5
CASSESKSVDRGKETQYF
>18|TRBV4-3|TRBJ2-1
CASSQGRGAGGRDNEQFF
>15|TRBV30|TRBJ2-7
CAWRGLAGPPYEQYF
>14|TRBV10-3|TRBJ2-7
CAIWAGEVSYEQYF
>13|TRBV29-1|TRBJ1-6
CSVSQGIGSPLHF
>14|TRBV27|TRBJ2-7
CASRGGPRGNEQYF
>18|TRBV5-1|TRBJ2-5
CASSLVQRGASWGAAQYF
>15|TRBV5-6|TRBJ2-1
CASSLAGGPGNEQFF
>15|TRBV10-3|TRBJ2-3
CAISILAGGSDTQYF